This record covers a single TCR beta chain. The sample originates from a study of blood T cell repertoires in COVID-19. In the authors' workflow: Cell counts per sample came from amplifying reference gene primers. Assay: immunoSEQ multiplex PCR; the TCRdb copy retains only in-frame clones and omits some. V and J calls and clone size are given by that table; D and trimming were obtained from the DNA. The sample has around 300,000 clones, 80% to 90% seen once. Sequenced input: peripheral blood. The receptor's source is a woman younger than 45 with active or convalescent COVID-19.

The CDR3 nucleotides read TGTGCCAGTAGTTCTAGCCTGGACAGGGGGGCCCAGTACTTC. The encoded protein is CASSSSLDRGAQYF. The rearrangement uses TRBV19 and TRBJ2-5; 10 bases are shared with TRBD1. Germline V gene lookup returns CDR1 LNHDA and CDR2 SQIVND (reference sequence). The V and J ends lost 5 bases and 9 bases, in that order; junction bases with no gene match: 9. The CDR3 has 14 amino acids.